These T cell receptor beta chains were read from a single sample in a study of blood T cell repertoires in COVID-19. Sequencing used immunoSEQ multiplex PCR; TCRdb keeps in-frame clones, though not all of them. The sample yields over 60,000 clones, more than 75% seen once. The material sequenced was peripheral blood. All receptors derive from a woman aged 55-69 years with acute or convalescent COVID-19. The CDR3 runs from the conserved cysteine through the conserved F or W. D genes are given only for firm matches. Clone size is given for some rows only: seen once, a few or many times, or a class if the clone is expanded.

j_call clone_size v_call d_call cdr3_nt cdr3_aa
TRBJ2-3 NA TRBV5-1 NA TGCGCCAGCAGCTTCCGGGACAACACAGATACGCAGTATTTT CASSFRDNTDTQYF
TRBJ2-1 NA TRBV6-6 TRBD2 TGTGCCAGCGGATTGGGGGGGTCCTACAATGAGCAGTTCTTC CASGLGGSYNEQFF
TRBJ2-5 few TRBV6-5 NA TGTGCCAGCAGTAACCCCGGGACACCCATAGAGACCCAGTACTTC CASSNPGTPIETQYF
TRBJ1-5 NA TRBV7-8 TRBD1 TGTGCCAGCAGCCGGGACAGGGGGCAGGTTCAGCCCCAGCATTTT CASSRDRGQVQPQHF
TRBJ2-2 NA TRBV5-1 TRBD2 TGCGCCAGCAGCTTGACTAGCGGGGGGGCTCTGTCCGGGGAGCTGTTTTTT CASSLTSGGALSGELFF
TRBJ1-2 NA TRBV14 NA TGTGCCAGCAGCCAATCGGACTATGGCTACACCTTC CASSQSDYGYTF
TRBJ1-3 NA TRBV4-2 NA TGTGCCAGCAGCCAATATATCAGGGCTGGAAACACCATATATTTT CASSQYIRAGNTIYF
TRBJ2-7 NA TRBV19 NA TGTGCCGGACACTATCGTCTGGGCGAGCAGTACTTC CAGHYRLGEQYF
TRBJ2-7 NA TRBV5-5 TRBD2 TGTGCCAGCAGCTTTGGGGCGGGGGTCCTCTCCTACGAGCAGTACTTC CASSFGAGVLSYEQYF
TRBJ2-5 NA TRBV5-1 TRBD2 TGCGCCAGCAGCGGGGGACTAGCGGGGGCCCAAGAGACCCAGTACTTC CASSGGLAGAQETQYF
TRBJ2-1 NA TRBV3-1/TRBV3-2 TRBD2 TGTGCCAGCAGCCAGGCGGGTAAGCGGGGGGGCGAGGATGAGCAGTTCTTC CASSQAGKRGGEDEQFF